This T cell receptor (beta chain) stems from a study of blood T cells in healthy people across ages. The CDR3 spans 18 residues. The germline gives CDR1 SGHRS, CDR2 YFSETQ. A sample-barcoded 5' primer and a J-beta primer mix were used in a second PCR of roughly 6 to 12 cycles. One entry per CDR3 protein, called by TCRdb with MiXCR from the 5' RACE reads. The sample contains hundreds of thousands of distinct CDR3 sequences, under 45% of which appear only once. Source material: blood. The sequence was collected from a man aged 55 to 70 in good health. This chain uses TRBV5-1 with TRBJ2-4; D is possibly TRBD1 or TRBD2 (6 bases each). The J call is uncertain, as TRBJ2-7 better fits the DNA end. The CDR3 region has the DNA TGCGCCAGCAGCTTGCGGGGGCAGGGTGAGGCTCCGGGCTACGAGCAGTACTTC. This translates into CASSLRGQGEAPGYEQYF.